The text below deals with one T cell receptor beta chain. V was clipped by 1 base and J by 3 bases, with 10 bases between them. This CDR3 is built from 14 residues. From germline, CDR1 is SGHRS and CDR2 YFSETQ. This PCR relied on a set of 60 Vbeta primers and 13 Jbeta primers. Data came from immunoSEQ multiplex PCR; TCRdb stores just in-frame clones and leaves some out. The table records around 160,000 clones, around 67% of them present only once. The data originate from a study of cytomegalovirus exposure and HLA in healthy donors. The sequencing sample was made of PBMCs. The origin of this receptor is a young woman in good health and CMV-seropositive. This chain uses TRBV5-1 with TRBJ2-5; perhaps TRBD2 as D (5 bases). As DNA, the CDR3 is TGCGCCAGCAGCTTGTCGGGGTGGGAAGAGACCCAGTACTTC. Its translation: CASSLSGWEETQYF. Drawing the rest from reference TRBV5-1 and TRBJ2-5, the complete variable domain is KAGVTQTPRYLIKTRGQQVTLSCSPISGHRSVSWYQQTPGQGLQFLFEYFSETQRNKGNFPGRFSGRQFSNSRSEMNVSTLELGDSALYLCASSLSGWEETQYFGPGTRLLVL.